Below, 5 T cell receptor beta chains from the same sample are listed, as sequenced in a study of T cell repertoires in ileal Crohn's disease. Time point described: inflamed ileum from the surgical specimen. Only in-frame clones appear in the TCRdb table, and some are missing; sequencing was by immunoSEQ multiplex PCR. The table includes roughly 15,000 clones, around 76% detected once. Input material: ileal tissue. The source of these receptors is an adult with Crohn's disease.

The V call is TRBV9, the J call TRBJ1-6; no firm D call. Germline CDR1 and CDR2: SGDLS and YYNGEE. The CDR3 consists of 13 residues. V gave up 2 bases and J gave up 8 bases, with 8 bases separating them. The DNA for the CDR3 is TGTGCCAGCAGCGTGGCGATTGATTCACCCCTCCACTTT. Amino acid sequence: CASSVAIDSPLHF.

V gene TRBV6-4 combines with J gene TRBJ2-3, with a weak D call TRBD2 (5 bases). Per germline, CDR1 MRHNA and CDR2 SNTAGT. V gave up 0 bases and J gave up 0 bases, with 7 bases separating them. There are 15 residues in the CDR3. The CDR3 here is CASSDSERSTDTQYF. The DNA of the CDR3 is TGTGCCAGCAGTGACTCAGAGCGGAGCACAGATACGCAGTATTTT.

The rearrangement uses TRBV5-1 and TRBJ2-7, with TRBD1 identical over 7 bases. This CDR3 spans 16 amino acids. The germline V gene has CDR1 SGHRS and CDR2 YFSETQ. The trim removed 3 bases at V and 2 bases at J, leaving 11 bases unmatched. In DNA, the CDR3 is TGCGCCAGCAGCTCCGAACCGGGACAGCGAGCCTACGAGCAGTACTTC. This translates into CASSSEPGQRAYEQYF.

This clone was recorded only once. J is TRBJ2-1 and V is TRBV19; TRBD1 matches 8 bases. Germline CDR1 is LNHDA and CDR2 is SQIVND (reference sequence). The trim removed 7 bases at V and 5 bases at J, leaving 4 bases unmatched. The CDR3 is 13 amino acids. CDR3 in amino acids: CASKRQGNNEQFF. In nucleotides, the CDR3 is TGTGCCAGTAAGAGACAGGGGAACAATGAGCAGTTCTTC. Filled out from reference TRBV19 and TRBJ2-1, the complete variable domain reads DGGITQSPKYLFRKEGQNVTLSCEQNLNHDAMYWYRQDPGQGLRLIYYSQIVNDFQKGDIAEGYSVSREKKESFPLTVTSAQKNPTAFYLCASKRQGNNEQFFGPGTRLTVL.

The chain has TRBV7-9 and TRBJ1-5; D might be TRBD1 (5 bases). V lost 5 bases, J lost 7 bases, and 15 bases lay in between. CDR3 length: 14 amino acids. CDR1 is SEHNR, CDR2 FQNEAQ, per germline (reference sequence). CDR3 amino acids: CASSARDGEQPQHF. In nucleotides, the CDR3 is TGTGCCAGCAGCGCTCGGGACGGGGAGCAGCCCCAGCATTTT.